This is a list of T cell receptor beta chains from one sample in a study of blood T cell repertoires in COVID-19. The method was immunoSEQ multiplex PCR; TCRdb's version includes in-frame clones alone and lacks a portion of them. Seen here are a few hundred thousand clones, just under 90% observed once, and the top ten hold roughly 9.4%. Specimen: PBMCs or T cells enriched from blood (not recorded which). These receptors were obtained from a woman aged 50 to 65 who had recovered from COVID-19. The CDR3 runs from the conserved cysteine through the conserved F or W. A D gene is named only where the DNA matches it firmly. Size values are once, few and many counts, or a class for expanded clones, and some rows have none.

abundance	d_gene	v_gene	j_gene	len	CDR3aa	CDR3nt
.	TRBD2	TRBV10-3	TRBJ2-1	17	CAISDSGGRSSYNEQFF	TGTGCCATCAGTGATAGCGGGGGCCGTAGCTCCTACAATGAGCAGTTCTTC
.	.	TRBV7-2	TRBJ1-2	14	CASRYPRTFAGYTF	TGTGCCAGCAGGTACCCTCGGACATTTGCTGGCTACACCTTC
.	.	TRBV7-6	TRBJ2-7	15	CASSSQQGSLDEQYF	TGTGCCAGCAGCTCGCAACAGGGTTCGCTAGACGAGCAGTACTTC
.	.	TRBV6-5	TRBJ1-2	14	CASSLTRTLYGYTF	TGTGCCAGCAGTCTTACTCGAACCCTCTATGGCTACACCTTC
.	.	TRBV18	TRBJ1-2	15	CASSPTTGSGYGYTF	TGTGCCAGCTCACCCACCACAGGCTCTGGATATGGCTACACCTTC
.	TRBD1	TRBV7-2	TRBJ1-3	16	CASSYRTGGWGNTIYF	TGTGCCAGCAGCTACCGGACAGGGGGCTGGGGAAACACCATATATTTT
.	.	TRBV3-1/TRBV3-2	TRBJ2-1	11	CAIGAYNEQFF	TGTGCCATCGGGGCCTACAATGAGCAGTTCTTC
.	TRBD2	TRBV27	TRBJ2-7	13	CASSQRGSYEQYF	TGTGCCAGCAGTCAGCGGGGCTCCTACGAGCAGTACTTC
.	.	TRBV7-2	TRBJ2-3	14	CASIRGGSTDTQYF	TGTGCCAGCATTAGGGGGGGAAGCACAGATACGCAGTATTTT
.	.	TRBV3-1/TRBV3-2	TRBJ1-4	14	CASSRSFFPEKLFF	TGTGCCAGCTCCCGGTCTTTTTTTCCCGAAAAACTGTTTTTT
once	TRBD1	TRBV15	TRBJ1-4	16	CATSRDSGQGAEKLFF	TGTGCCACCAGCAGAGATTCGGGACAGGGGGCAGAAAAACTGTTTTTT
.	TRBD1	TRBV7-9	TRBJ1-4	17	CASSQYTGGITNEKLFF	TGTGCCAGCAGCCAATATACAGGGGGCATTACTAATGAAAAACTGTTTTTT
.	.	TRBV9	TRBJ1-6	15	CASSTTGALNSPLHF	TGTGCCAGCAGCACCACGGGAGCCCTAAATTCACCCCTCCACTTT
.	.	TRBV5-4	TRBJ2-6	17	CASSPINRITGANVLTF	TGTGCCAGCAGCCCCATCAACAGAATTACTGGGGCCAACGTCCTGACTTTC
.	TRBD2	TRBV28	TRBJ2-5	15	CASRPSGGAQETQYF	TGTGCCAGCAGACCGAGCGGGGGGGCCCAAGAGACCCAGTACTTC
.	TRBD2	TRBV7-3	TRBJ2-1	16	CASSSASGGAQNEQFF	TGTGCCAGCAGCTCGGCTAGCGGGGGGGCCCAGAATGAGCAGTTCTTC
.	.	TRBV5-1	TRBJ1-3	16	CASSLDFLVSGNTIYF	TGCGCCAGCAGCTTGGATTTCTTAGTCTCTGGAAACACCATATATTTT
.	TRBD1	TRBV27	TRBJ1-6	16	CASSFSQGTGGSPLHF	TGTGCCAGCAGTTTCTCCCAGGGGACAGGGGGTTCACCCCTCCACTTT
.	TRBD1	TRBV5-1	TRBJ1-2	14	CASSLGQGRRSYTF	TGCGCCAGCAGCTTGGGACAGGGGAGGAGGAGCTACACCTTC
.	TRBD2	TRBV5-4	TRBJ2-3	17	CASSPGRGSGSTDTQYF	TGTGCCAGCAGCCCCGGGAGGGGTAGCGGAAGCACAGATACGCAGTATTTT
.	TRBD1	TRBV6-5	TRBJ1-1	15	CASSIGQGSGTEAFF	TGTGCCAGCAGTATAGGACAGGGCTCCGGCACTGAAGCTTTCTTT
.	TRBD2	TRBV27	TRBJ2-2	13	CASRVAGGGELFF	TGTGCCAGCAGGGTAGCGGGGGGCGGGGAGCTGTTTTTT
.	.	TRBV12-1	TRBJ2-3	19	CASSTWTSGLPRGTDTQYF	TGTGCCAGCAGCACCTGGACTAGCGGTCTTCCCAGGGGCACAGATACGCAGTATTTT
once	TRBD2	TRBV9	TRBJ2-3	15	CASSAGTTSTDTQYF	TGTGCCAGCAGCGCCGGGACTACTAGCACAGATACGCAGTATTTT
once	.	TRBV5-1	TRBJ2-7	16	CASSLGTLTATYEQYF	TGCGCCAGCAGCTTGGGGACACTGACAGCGACCTACGAGCAGTACTTC
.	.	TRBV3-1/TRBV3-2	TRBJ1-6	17	CASRRGGGQSGVSPLHF	TGTGCCAGCAGACGAGGCGGGGGGCAGTCCGGGGTTTCACCCCTCCACTTT
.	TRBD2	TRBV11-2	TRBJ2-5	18	CASSLEAPSGVNQETQYF	TGTGCCAGCAGCTTAGAAGCTCCGAGCGGGGTCAACCAAGAGACCCAGTACTTC
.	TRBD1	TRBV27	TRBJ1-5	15	CASSFTDRGNQPQHF	TGTGCCAGCAGTTTCACCGACAGGGGGAATCAGCCCCAGCATTTT
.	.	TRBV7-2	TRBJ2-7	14	CASRDTGFLFGQYF	TGTGCCAGCAGGGACACAGGGTTCCTTTTTGGGCAGTACTTC